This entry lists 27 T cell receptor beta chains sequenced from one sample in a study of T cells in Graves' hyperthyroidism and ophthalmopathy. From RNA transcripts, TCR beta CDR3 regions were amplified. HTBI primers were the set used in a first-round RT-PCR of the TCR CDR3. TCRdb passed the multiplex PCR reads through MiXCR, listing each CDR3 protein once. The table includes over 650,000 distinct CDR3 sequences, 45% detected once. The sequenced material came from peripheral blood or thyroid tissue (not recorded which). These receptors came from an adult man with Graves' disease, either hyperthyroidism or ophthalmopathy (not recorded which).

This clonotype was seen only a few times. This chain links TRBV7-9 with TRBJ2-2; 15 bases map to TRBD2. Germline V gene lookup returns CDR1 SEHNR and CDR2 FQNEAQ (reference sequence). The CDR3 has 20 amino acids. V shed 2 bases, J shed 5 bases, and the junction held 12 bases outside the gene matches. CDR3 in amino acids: CASSLPHGLAGGPGTGELFF. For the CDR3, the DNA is TGTGCCAGCAGCTTACCCCACGGACTAGCGGGAGGGCCGGGGACCGGGGAGCTGTTTTTT.

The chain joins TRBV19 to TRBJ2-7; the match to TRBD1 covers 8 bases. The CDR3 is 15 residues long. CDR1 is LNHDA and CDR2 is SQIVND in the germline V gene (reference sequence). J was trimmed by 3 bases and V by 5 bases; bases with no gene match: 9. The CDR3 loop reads CASSAGRTGIYEQYF. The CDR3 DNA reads TGTGCCAGTAGTGCTGGACGGACAGGGATCTACGAGCAGTACTTC.

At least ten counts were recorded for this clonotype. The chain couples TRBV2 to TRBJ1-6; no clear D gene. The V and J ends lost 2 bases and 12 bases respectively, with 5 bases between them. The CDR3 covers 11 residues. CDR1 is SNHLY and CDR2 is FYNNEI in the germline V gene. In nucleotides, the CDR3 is TGTGCCAGCAGTGAACAGAGACCCCTCCACTTT. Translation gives CASSEQRPLHF.

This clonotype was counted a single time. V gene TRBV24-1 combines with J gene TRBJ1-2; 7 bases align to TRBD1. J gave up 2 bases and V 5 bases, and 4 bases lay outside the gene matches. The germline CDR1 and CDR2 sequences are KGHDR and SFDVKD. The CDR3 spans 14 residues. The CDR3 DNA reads TGTGCCACCAGTGTATCGGACAGGAACTATGGCTACACCTTC. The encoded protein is CATSVSDRNYGYTF.

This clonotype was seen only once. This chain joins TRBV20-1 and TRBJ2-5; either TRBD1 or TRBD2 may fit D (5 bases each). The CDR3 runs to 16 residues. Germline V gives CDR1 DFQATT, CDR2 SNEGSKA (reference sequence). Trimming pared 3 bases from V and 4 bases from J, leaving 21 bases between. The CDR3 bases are TGCAGTGCTAGTGGGGCAGGCCGAGGGGCTGTAGAGACCCAGTACTTC. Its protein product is CSASGAGRGAVETQYF.

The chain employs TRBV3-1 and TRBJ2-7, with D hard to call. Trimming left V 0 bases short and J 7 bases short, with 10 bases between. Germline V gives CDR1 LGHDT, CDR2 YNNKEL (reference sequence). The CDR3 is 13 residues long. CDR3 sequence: CASSQDHPPEQYF. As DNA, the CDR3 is TGTGCCAGCAGCCAAGATCATCCTCCGGAGCAGTACTTC.

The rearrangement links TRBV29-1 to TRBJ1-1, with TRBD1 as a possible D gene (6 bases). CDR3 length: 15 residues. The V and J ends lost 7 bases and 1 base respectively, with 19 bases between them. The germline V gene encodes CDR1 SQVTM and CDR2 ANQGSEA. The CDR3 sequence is CSEGGFATQNTEAFF. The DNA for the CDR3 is TGCAGCGAGGGGGGTTTTGCCACCCAGAACACTGAAGCTTTCTTT.

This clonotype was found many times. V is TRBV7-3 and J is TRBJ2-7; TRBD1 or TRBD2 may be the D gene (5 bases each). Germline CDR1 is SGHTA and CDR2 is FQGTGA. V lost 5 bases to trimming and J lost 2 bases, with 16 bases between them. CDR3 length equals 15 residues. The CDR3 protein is CASSPEGTATYEQYF. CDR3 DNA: TGTGCCAGCAGCCCAGAGGGGACGGCCACCTACGAGCAGTACTTC.

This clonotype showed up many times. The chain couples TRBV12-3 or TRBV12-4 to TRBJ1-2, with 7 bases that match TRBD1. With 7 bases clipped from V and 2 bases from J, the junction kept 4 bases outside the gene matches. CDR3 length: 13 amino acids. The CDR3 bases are TGTGCCAGCACCTGGGACAGAAACTATGGCTACACCTTC. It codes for CASTWDRNYGYTF.

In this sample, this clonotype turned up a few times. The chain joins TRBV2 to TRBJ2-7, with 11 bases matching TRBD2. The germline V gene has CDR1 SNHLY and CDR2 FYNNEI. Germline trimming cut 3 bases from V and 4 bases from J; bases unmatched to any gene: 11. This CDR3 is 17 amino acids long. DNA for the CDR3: TGTGCCAGCAGTGAGAACAATCCTAGCGGGAGGAAGTACGAGCAGTACTTC. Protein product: CASSENNPSGRKYEQYF. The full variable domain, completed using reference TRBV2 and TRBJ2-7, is EPEVTQTPSHQVTQMGQEVILRCVPISNHLYFYWYRQILGQKVEFLVSFYNNEISEKSEIFDDQFSVERPDGSNFTLKIRSTKLEDSAMYFCASSENNPSGRKYEQYFGPGTRLTVT.

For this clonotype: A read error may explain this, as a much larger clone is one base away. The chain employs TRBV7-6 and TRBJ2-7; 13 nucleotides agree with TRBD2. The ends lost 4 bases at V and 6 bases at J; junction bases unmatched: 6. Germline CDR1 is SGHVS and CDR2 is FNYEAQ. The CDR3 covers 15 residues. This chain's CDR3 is CASSSRLAGGSEQYF. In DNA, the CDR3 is TGTGCCAGCAGCTCAAGACTAGCGGGGGGCTCCGAGCAGTACTTC.

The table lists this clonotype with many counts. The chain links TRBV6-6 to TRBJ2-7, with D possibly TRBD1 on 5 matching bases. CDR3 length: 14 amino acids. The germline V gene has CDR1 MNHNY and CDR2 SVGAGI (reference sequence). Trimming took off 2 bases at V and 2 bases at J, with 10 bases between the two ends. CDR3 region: CASSYADITYEQYF. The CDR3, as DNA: TGTGCCAGCAGTTACGCGGACATTACCTACGAGCAGTACTTC.

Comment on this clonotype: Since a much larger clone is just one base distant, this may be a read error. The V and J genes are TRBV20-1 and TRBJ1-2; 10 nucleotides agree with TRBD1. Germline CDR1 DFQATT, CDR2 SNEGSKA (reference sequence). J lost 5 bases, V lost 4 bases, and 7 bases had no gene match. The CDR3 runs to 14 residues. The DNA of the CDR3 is TGCAGTGCTATAAATCGGGACAGGGGATATGGCTACACCTTC. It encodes CSAINRDRGYGYTF.

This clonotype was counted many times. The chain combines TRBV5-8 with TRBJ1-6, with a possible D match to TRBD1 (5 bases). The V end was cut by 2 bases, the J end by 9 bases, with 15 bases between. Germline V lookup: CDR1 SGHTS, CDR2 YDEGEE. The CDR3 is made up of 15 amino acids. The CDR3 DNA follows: TGTGCCAGCAGCTTCGGGGGAGGTTTTGGTTCACCCCTCCACTTT. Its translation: CASSFGGGFGSPLHF. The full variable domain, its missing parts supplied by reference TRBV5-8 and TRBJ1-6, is EAGVTQSPTHLIKTRGQQATLRCSPISGHTSVYWYQQALGLGLQFLLWYDEGEERNRGNFPPRFSGRQFPNYSSELNVNALELEDSALYLCASSFGGGFGSPLHFGNGTRLTVT.

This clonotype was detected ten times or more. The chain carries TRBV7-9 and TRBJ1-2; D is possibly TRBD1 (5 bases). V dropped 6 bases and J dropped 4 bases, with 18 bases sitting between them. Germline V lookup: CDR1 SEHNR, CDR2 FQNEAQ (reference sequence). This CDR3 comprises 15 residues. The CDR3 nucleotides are TGTGCCAGCAGTCAGGTTCCAGGGACGTCCTATGGCTACACCTTC. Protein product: CASSQVPGTSYGYTF.

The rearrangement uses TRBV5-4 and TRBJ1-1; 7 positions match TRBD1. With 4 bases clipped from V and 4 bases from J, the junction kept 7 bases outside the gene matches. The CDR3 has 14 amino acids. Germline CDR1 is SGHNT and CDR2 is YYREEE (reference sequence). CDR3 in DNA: TGTGCCAGCAGCGGAATGACAGGGACCACTGAAGCTTTCTTT. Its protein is CASSGMTGTTEAFF.

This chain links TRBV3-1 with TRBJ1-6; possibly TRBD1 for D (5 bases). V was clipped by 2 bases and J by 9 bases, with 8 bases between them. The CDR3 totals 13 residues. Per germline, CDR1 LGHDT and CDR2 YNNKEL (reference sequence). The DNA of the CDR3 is TGTGCCAGCAGCCAAAGGGACCTTTCACCCCTCCACTTT. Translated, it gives CASSQRDLSPLHF.

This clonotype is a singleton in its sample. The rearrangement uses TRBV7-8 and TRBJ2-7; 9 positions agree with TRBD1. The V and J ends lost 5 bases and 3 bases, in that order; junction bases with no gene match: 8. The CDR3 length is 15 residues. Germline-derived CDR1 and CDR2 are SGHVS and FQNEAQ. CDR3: CASSPGQGWVYEQYF. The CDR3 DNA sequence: TGTGCCAGCAGCCCGGGACAGGGTTGGGTCTACGAGCAGTACTTC.

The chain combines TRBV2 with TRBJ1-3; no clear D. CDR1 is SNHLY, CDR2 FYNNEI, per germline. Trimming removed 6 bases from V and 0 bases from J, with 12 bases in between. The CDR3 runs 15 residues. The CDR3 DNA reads TGTGCCAGCAGCCAAGAAACTCTCTCTGGAAACACCATATATTTT. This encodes CASSQETLSGNTIYF.

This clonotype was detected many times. The CDR3 coding sequence is TGTGCCAGCAGCTCCACCGGGAGCTATGGCTACACCTTC. It is translated as CASSSTGSYGYTF. The chain is built from TRBV7-2 and TRBJ1-2; D unresolved. Germline lookup yields CDR1 SGHTA and CDR2 FQGNSA. V was cut by 4 bases and J by 4 bases, with 10 bases left in between. The length of the CDR3 is 13 residues.

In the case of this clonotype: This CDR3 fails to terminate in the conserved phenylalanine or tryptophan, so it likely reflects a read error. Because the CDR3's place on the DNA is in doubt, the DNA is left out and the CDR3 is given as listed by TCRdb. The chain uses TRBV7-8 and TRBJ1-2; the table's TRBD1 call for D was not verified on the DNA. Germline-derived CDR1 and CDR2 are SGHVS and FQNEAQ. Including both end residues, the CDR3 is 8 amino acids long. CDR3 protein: CASSPRDG.

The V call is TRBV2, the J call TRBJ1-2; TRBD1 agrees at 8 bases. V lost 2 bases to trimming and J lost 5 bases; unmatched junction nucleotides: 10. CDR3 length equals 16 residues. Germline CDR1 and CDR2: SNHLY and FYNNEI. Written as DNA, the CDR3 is TGTGCCAGCAGTGAAATTGGACAGGGCCTTTCATATGGCTACACCTTC. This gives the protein CASSEIGQGLSYGYTF.

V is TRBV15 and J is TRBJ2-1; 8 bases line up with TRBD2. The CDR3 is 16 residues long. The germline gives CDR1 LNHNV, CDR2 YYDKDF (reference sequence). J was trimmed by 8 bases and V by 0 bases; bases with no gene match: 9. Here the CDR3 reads CATSRDQAGGRYEQFF. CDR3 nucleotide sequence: TGTGCCACCAGCAGAGATCAGGCGGGAGGTCGCTATGAGCAGTTCTTC.

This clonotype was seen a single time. CDR3 coding DNA: TGTGCCAGTAGGTCTGGGGTTGGCAATCAGCCCCAGCATTTT. This gives the protein CASRSGVGNQPQHF. The genes are TRBV25-1 and TRBJ1-5; no reliable D call. The germline V gene has CDR1 MGHDK and CDR2 SYGVNS. This CDR3 spans 14 amino acids. Trimming pared 9 bases from V and 2 bases from J, leaving 14 bases between.

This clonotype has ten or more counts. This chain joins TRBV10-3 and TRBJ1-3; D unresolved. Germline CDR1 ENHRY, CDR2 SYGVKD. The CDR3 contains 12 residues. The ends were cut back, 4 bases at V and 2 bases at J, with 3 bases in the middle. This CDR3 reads CAISGTGNTIYF. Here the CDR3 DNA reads TGTGCCATCAGTGGTACTGGAAACACCATATATTTT.

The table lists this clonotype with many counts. The CDR3 DNA follows: TGTGCCAGCAGCTTAGAGCAGGGGGACGAGCAGTACTTC. Its translation is CASSLEQGDEQYF. The V call is TRBV11-3, the J call TRBJ2-7, with TRBD1 matching 7 bases. From germline, CDR1 is SGHNT and CDR2 YENEEA. This CDR3 spans 13 amino acids. Trimming took 0 bases from V and 5 from J; bases not matched to a gene: 1.

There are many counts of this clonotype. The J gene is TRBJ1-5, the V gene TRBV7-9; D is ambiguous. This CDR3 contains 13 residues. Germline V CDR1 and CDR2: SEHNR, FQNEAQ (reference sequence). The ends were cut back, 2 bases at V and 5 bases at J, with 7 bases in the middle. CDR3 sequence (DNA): TGTGCCAGCAGCTTATCGGTCGATCAGCCCCAGCATTTT. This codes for CASSLSVDQPQHF.